This passage covers 24 T cell receptor beta chains from one sample sequenced in a study of cytomegalovirus exposure and HLA in healthy donors. With 60 Vbeta and 13 Jbeta primers, the PCR was carried out. Profiled with immunoSEQ multiplex PCR; TCRdb holds only in-frame clones, not every one. The sample consists of under 250,000 clones, around 76% of them appearing once. Material for sequencing was PBMCs. All receptors come from a man under 40 in good health and CMV-seronegative.

The rearrangement uses TRBV15 and TRBJ1-4, with D perhaps matching TRBD1 (5 bases). V was shortened by 0 bases and J by 5 bases, with 10 bases between the two germline ends. Per germline, CDR1 LNHNV and CDR2 YYDKDF (reference sequence). CDR3 length equals 15 residues. The CDR3: CATSRDRRQNEKLFF. CDR3 nucleotides: TGTGCCACCAGCAGAGATCGGAGACAGAATGAAAAACTGTTTTTT. Full variable domain (missing parts from reference TRBV15 and TRBJ1-4): DAMVIQNPRYQVTQFGKPVTLSCSQTLNHNVMYWYQQKSSQAPKLLFHYYDKDFNNEADTPDNFQSRRPNTSFCFLDIRSPGLGDTAMYLCATSRDRRQNEKLFFGSGTQLSVL.

This chain connects TRBV5-1 to TRBJ2-5; D possibly corresponds to TRBD2 (6 bases). The assigned J gene may be wrong: the sequence end matches TRBJ2-7 better. Germline CDR1 SGHRS, CDR2 YFSETQ. The CDR3 is 14 amino acids. The CDR3 is CASSPIGGKSEQYF. The CDR3 coding sequence is TGCGCCAGCAGCCCGATCGGCGGGAAATCCGAGCAGTACTTC.

The rearrangement joins TRBV4-1 to TRBJ1-5, with D hard to call. The CDR3 has 14 amino acids. Trimming left V 2 bases short and J 7 bases short, with 12 bases between. Looked up from germline, CDR1 is MGHRA and CDR2 is YSYEKL. This CDR3 reads CASSQSIELQPQHF. The CDR3 DNA sequence: TGCGCCAGCAGCCAATCCATCGAGCTGCAGCCCCAGCATTTT.

The rearrangement uses TRBV20-1 and TRBJ2-3; D unclear. The CDR3 is 11 amino acids. Trimming took off 6 bases at V and 5 bases at J, with 9 bases between the two ends. Germline values: CDR1 DFQATT, CDR2 SNEGSKA (reference sequence). CDR3 residues: CSARWRDTQYF. The CDR3 nucleotides read TGCAGTGCAAGGTGGAGAGATACGCAGTATTTT.

CDR3 protein: CASRQGRQNEKLFF. In DNA form, the CDR3 reads TGTGCCAGCCGGCAGGGGCGGCAAAATGAAAAACTGTTTTTT. The chain couples TRBV2 to TRBJ1-4; weak D call: TRBD1 (6 bases). The germline V gene encodes CDR1 SNHLY and CDR2 FYNNEI. This CDR3 comprises 14 residues. V lost 8 bases, J lost 5 bases, and 15 bases lay in between. Combining the CDR3 with reference TRBV2 and TRBJ1-4 gives the whole variable domain EPEVTQTPSHQVTQMGQEVILRCVPISNHLYFYWYRQILGQKVEFLVSFYNNEISEKSEIFDDQFSVERPDGSNFTLKIRSTKLEDSAMYFCASRQGRQNEKLFFGSGTQLSVL.

J is TRBJ1-1 and V is TRBV4-1; D gene ambiguous. This CDR3 comprises 14 residues. Germline V gives CDR1 MGHRA, CDR2 YSYEKL. The V and J ends lost 4 bases and 0 bases respectively, with 9 bases between them. The CDR3 loop is CASSLARVNTEAFF. Written as DNA, the CDR3 is TGCGCCAGCAGCCTCGCGAGGGTGAACACTGAAGCTTTCTTT.

The CDR3 sequence is CASRLSSNQPQHF. The CDR3 DNA is TGTGCCAGCAGGCTCAGTAGCAATCAGCCCCAGCATTTT. The genes are TRBV6-6 and TRBJ1-5, with D unclear. Germline CDR1 MNHNY, CDR2 SVGAGI (reference sequence). The CDR3 has 13 amino acids. V lost 6 bases and J 0 bases, leaving 6 bases between the germline ends.

J is TRBJ1-1 and V is TRBV7-3, with no clear D. Germline V gene data show CDR1 as SGHTA and CDR2 as FQGTGA. The CDR3 covers 14 residues. The V and J ends lost 2 bases and 4 bases respectively, with 11 bases between them. In DNA form, the CDR3 reads TGTGCCAGCAGCTTAGGAGGCGGGTCCACTGAAGCTTTCTTT. Translated, it gives CASSLGGGSTEAFF. Full variable domain (rest looked up from reference TRBV7-3 and TRBJ1-1): GAGVSQTPSNKVTEKGKYVELRCDPISGHTALYWYRQSLGQGPEFLIYFQGTGAADDSGLPNDRFFAVRPEGSVSTLKIQRTERGDSAVYLCASSLGGGSTEAFFGQGTRLTVV.

The chain joins TRBV6-6 to TRBJ2-5; D unclear. Germline V CDR1 and CDR2: MNHNY, SVGAGI (reference sequence). The V end lost 8 bases, the J end lost 4 bases, and 8 bases lay between the germline ends. This CDR3 is 11 amino acids long. The CDR3 loop is CASLNVETQYF. CDR3 bases: TGTGCCAGCCTAAACGTAGAGACCCAGTACTTC.

This clone has just one count. Other DNA variants within this sample encode the same CDR3. V usage is TRBV5-1 and J usage is TRBJ2-7, with 9 bases lining up with TRBD2. V lost 0 bases, J lost 0 bases, and 4 bases stayed unmatched. This CDR3 contains 16 residues. The germline CDR1 and CDR2 sequences are SGHRS and YFSETQ. The CDR3 sequence is CASSLVSGGSSYEQYF. The CDR3 coding sequence is TGCGCCAGCAGCTTGGTTAGCGGGGGCAGCTCCTACGAGCAGTACTTC.

The CDR3 spells CASSYRGNEQFF. CDR3 coding DNA: TGTGCCAGCAGTTACAGGGGGAATGAGCAGTTCTTC. The chain recombines TRBV2 with TRBJ2-1, with 8 bases matching TRBD1. This CDR3 is 12 amino acids long. Germline-derived CDR1 and CDR2 are SNHLY and FYNNEI. With V trimmed by 5 bases and J by 7 bases, 1 base remained unmatched.

This clone has a count of ten or more. The J gene is TRBJ2-7, the V gene TRBV7-9; tentative D call: TRBD1 (6 bases). Germline CDR1 and CDR2: SEHNR and FQNEAQ (reference sequence). Trimming removed 4 bases from V and 5 bases from J, with 18 bases in between. The CDR3 runs 15 residues. The DNA of the CDR3 is TGTGCCAGCAGCTCTATACAGGGACGGTTCGACGAGCAGTACTTC. Its translation: CASSSIQGRFDEQYF.

The V call is TRBV6-6, the J call TRBJ1-5; D is perhaps TRBD1 (6 bases). The CDR3 totals 13 residues. Deletions cut 5 bases from V and 6 bases from J, with 11 bases between. Germline assignment: CDR1 MNHNY and CDR2 SVGAGI (reference sequence). Here the CDR3 reads CASSAGVGQPQHF. In DNA, the CDR3 is TGTGCCAGCAGTGCAGGGGTCGGTCAGCCCCAGCATTTT.

The gene calls are TRBV7-2 and TRBJ2-1; TRBD1 is a possible D gene (5 bases). CDR1 SGHTA and CDR2 FQGNSA come from the germline V gene. CDR3 length equals 14 residues. With 3 bases removed from V and 9 bases from J, the gap between germline ends came to 15 bases. CDR3 coding DNA: TGTGCCAGCAGCTTCAGGGCCGCAACTATTGAGCAGTTCTTC. Translated, it gives CASSFRAATIEQFF.

V usage is TRBV5-1 and J usage is TRBJ1-3, with D possibly matching TRBD1 (6 bases). Germline V lookup: CDR1 SGHRS, CDR2 YFSETQ. With 5 bases removed from V and 0 bases from J, the gap between germline ends came to 15 bases. CDR3 size: 16 residues. CDR3 residues: CASSPGQGNSGNTIYF. As DNA, the CDR3 is TGCGCCAGCAGTCCGGGACAAGGCAACTCTGGAAACACCATATATTTT.

This clone was seen once. The rearrangement links TRBV5-1 to TRBJ2-7, with TRBD1 as a possible D gene (6 bases). Germline CDR1 SGHRS, CDR2 YFSETQ. The V end lost 0 bases, the J end lost 2 bases, and 12 bases lay between the germline ends. CDR3 length: 15 amino acids. This CDR3 reads CASSLGQGFTYEQYF. The CDR3 nucleotides read TGCGCCAGCAGCTTGGGCCAGGGGTTTACCTACGAGCAGTACTTC.

This clone was counted between two and nine times. This chain joins TRBV28 and TRBJ1-1; unclear D gene. V was cut by 6 bases and J by 8 bases, with 10 bases left in between. This CDR3 region has 11 residues. Per germline, CDR1 MDHEN and CDR2 SYDVKM. The CDR3 is CASSLAREAFF. The DNA of the CDR3 is TGTGCCAGCAGCCTCGCTAGGGAAGCTTTCTTT.

The chain combines TRBV2 with TRBJ2-5; 7 nucleotides align to TRBD1. The CDR3 runs 13 residues. Trimming at V came to 4 bases and at J to 7 bases, leaving 6 bases not matched to a gene. Per the germline V gene, CDR1 is SNHLY and CDR2 is FYNNEI. The CDR3 region is CASSVDRKWTQYF. As DNA, the CDR3 is TGTGCCAGCAGTGTGGACAGGAAATGGACCCAGTACTTC. Full variable domain (outside the CDR3, taken from reference TRBV2 and TRBJ2-5): EPEVTQTPSHQVTQMGQEVILRCVPISNHLYFYWYRQILGQKVEFLVSFYNNEISEKSEIFDDQFSVERPDGSNFTLKIRSTKLEDSAMYFCASSVDRKWTQYFGPGTRLLVL.

This clone occurred once. The chain recombines TRBV5-4 with TRBJ1-2; D is undetermined. The V end was cut by 4 bases, the J end by 2 bases, with 9 bases between. The CDR3 length is 13 residues. The germline V gene encodes CDR1 SGHNT and CDR2 YYREEE (reference sequence). CDR3 loop: CASSPDINYGYTF. DNA for the CDR3: TGTGCCAGCAGCCCCGACATAAACTATGGCTACACCTTC. Supplemented by reference TRBV5-4 and TRBJ1-2, the full variable domain reads ETGVTQSPTHLIKTRGQQVTLRCSSQSGHNTVSWYQQALGQGPQFIFQYYREEENGRGNFPPRFSGLQFPNYSSELNVNALELDDSALYLCASSPDINYGYTFGSGTRLTVV.

V gene TRBV7-3 combines with J gene TRBJ1-1; D is undetermined. The length of the CDR3 is 13 residues. Per the germline V gene, CDR1 is SGHTA and CDR2 is FQGTGA. With 2 bases removed from V and 6 bases from J, the gap between germline ends came to 10 bases. In nucleotides, the CDR3 is TGTGCCAGCAGCTTATTTGGTATAGCTGAAGCTTTCTTT. Encoded protein: CASSLFGIAEAFF.

This clone has just a few counts. V usage is TRBV11-2 and J usage is TRBJ2-5; tentatively, D is TRBD2 (6 bases). This CDR3 region has 13 residues. Trimming removed 2 bases at V and 5 bases at J, with 9 bases between. The germline CDR1 and CDR2 sequences are SGHAT and FQNNGV. The CDR3 sequence: CASSLSGLETQYF. The CDR3 nucleotides are TGTGCCAGCAGCTTATCGGGACTCGAGACCCAGTACTTC.

The chain carries TRBV10-3 and TRBJ2-2; 8 nucleotides match TRBD2. V gave up 7 bases and J gave up 1 base; unmatched junction bases: 5. CDR3 length: 15 amino acids. Germline V CDR1 and CDR2: ENHRY, SYGVKD. The CDR3: CAITSTSENTGELFF. As DNA, the CDR3 is TGTGCCATCACCTCGACTAGCGAGAACACCGGGGAGCTGTTTTTT.

The rearrangement joins TRBV19 to TRBJ1-5; 8 bases are a match to TRBD1. CDR1 and CDR2 from the germline V gene are LNHDA and SQIVND (reference sequence). After removal of 1 base from V and 4 bases from J, the junction contained 3 bases not matched to a gene. The CDR3 extends over 15 amino acids. This chain's CDR3 is CASSIGRGPNQPQHF. In DNA form, the CDR3 reads TGTGCCAGTAGTATAGGCAGGGGGCCAAATCAGCCCCAGCATTTT.

The CDR3 protein is CASSSHGGSSYEQYF. The CDR3 coding sequence is TGTGCCAGCAGTTCCCACGGGGGTAGCTCCTACGAGCAGTACTTC. The V and J genes are TRBV9 and TRBJ2-7; perhaps TRBD2 as D (6 bases). There are 15 residues in the CDR3. The germline V gene has CDR1 SGDLS and CDR2 YYNGEE. V was cut by 5 bases and J by 0 bases, with 15 bases left in between.